The 9 T cell receptor beta chains below all came from one sample that was sequenced in a study of cytomegalovirus exposure and HLA in healthy donors. The PCR was carried out with 60 Vbeta primers and 13 Jbeta primers. Method: immunoSEQ multiplex PCR; TCRdb's copy keeps in-frame clones and lacks some. The sample shows 180,000 or so clones, 70% to 85% of them seen only once. The sequencing input was PBMCs. Every receptor here comes from a young man in good health and CMV-seronegative.

The rearrangement uses TRBV29-1 and TRBJ1-1; D not certain. V was pared by 4 bases and J by 4 bases, with 13 bases between. This CDR3 has 13 amino acids. The germline V gene encodes CDR1 SQVTM and CDR2 ANQGSEA. CDR3 DNA sequence: TGCAGCGTTGGTGCGCGGAGGAGCACTGAAGCTTTCTTT. Its translation is CSVGARRSTEAFF.

The rearrangement joins TRBV7-8 to TRBJ2-7, with D possibly TRBD1 on 5 matching bases. V lost 5 bases and J 7 bases, leaving 15 bases between the germline ends. The CDR3 is 13 amino acids. CDR1 is SGHVS, CDR2 FQNEAQ, per germline. The CDR3 nucleotides read TGTGCCAGCAGCACCCAGGGTTTTAAAGAGCAGTACTTC. Its protein is CASSTQGFKEQYF.

This chain joins TRBV30 and TRBJ2-2; a weak D match, TRBD2 (5 bases). The CDR3 has 14 residues. In germline, CDR1 is GTSNPN, CDR2 SVGIG (reference sequence). V gave up 1 base and J gave up 5 bases, with 11 bases separating them. CDR3 loop: CAWSGEGMTGELFF. Here the CDR3 DNA reads TGTGCCTGGAGTGGTGAGGGTATGACCGGGGAGCTGTTTTTT.

The V call is TRBV7-6, the J call TRBJ2-5, with 13 bases lining up with TRBD2. With V trimmed by 0 bases and J by 4 bases, 5 bases remained unmatched. The germline CDR1 and CDR2 sequences are SGHVS and FNYEAQ. CDR3 size: 17 residues. The CDR3 loop is CASSLAGTSGVGETQYF. For the CDR3, the DNA is TGTGCCAGCAGCTTAGCGGGGACTAGCGGGGTCGGAGAGACCCAGTACTTC.

This clone has just a few counts. The chain couples TRBV6-1 to TRBJ2-7; the match to TRBD2 covers 9 bases. This CDR3 is 14 amino acids long. Germline V gene lookup returns CDR1 MNHNS and CDR2 SASEGT. V was clipped by 5 bases and J by 1 base; unmatched bases: 3. The CDR3 coding sequence is TGTGCCAGCAGTATTAGCGGGAGATCCTACGAGCAGTACTTC. The encoded protein is CASSISGRSYEQYF.

The chain employs TRBV9 and TRBJ2-7; 8 nucleotides agree with TRBD1. Germline-derived CDR1 and CDR2 are SGDLS and YYNGEE. J was trimmed by 3 bases and V by 5 bases; bases with no gene match: 10. This CDR3 has 15 amino acids. The CDR3 DNA reads TGTGCCAGCAGACCCCGGGGACAGGCCTTCTACGAGCAGTACTTC. Encoded protein: CASRPRGQAFYEQYF.

The chain is built from TRBV30 and TRBJ1-2; 8 bases match TRBD1. This CDR3 has 14 residues. Germline CDR1 GTSNPN, CDR2 SVGIG (reference sequence). J gave up 0 bases and V 5 bases, and 5 bases lay outside the gene matches. CDR3 DNA sequence: TGTGCCTGGGGCAGGGGGCAGACTAACTATGGCTACACCTTC. Its translation is CAWGRGQTNYGYTF.

A note on this clone: The junction differs from germline at one of its ends, possibly a read error. The CDR3 loop reads CSSGEGSGTEAFF. In nucleotides, the CDR3 is TGTTCCAGCGGCGAGGGATCAGGCACTGAAGCTTTCTTT. This chain connects TRBV7-9 to TRBJ1-1, with D unresolved. This CDR3 contains 13 residues. Germline CDR1 SEHNR, CDR2 FQNEAQ (reference sequence).

The CDR3 nucleotides are TGTGCCTGGAGTGAGAGAAGAACCTACCAAGAGACCCAGTACTTC. Its protein product is CAWSERRTYQETQYF. This chain joins TRBV30 and TRBJ2-5; unclear D gene. Looked up from germline, CDR1 is GTSNPN and CDR2 is SVGIG (reference sequence). The V end was cut by 1 base, the J end by 0 bases, with 12 bases between. The CDR3 has 15 residues.